A selection of T cell receptor beta chains follows, all from one sample in a study of OX40 agonist ivuxolimab in advanced cancers. Produced via immunoSEQ multiplex PCR; TCRdb's table is partial and in-frame only. The sample contains around 41,000 clones, about 87% of which appear only once. Sequenced here: CD4+ or CD8+ T cells sorted from blood, sampled in a trial of the OX40 agonist ivuxolimab. The source is an adult with an advanced solid tumor such as melanoma, head and neck, liver or kidney cancer. The CDR3 runs from the conserved cysteine through the conserved F or W. A D gene is named only where the DNA matches it firmly. For some rows the clone size is stated as once, few or many, or as a class when expanded; others skip it.

J gene	D gene	clone size	V gene	CDR3 protein	CDR3 DNA
TRBJ2-5	TRBD1	.	TRBV28	CASSPGDRGQETQYF	TGTGCCAGCAGCCCAGGGGACAGGGGCCAAGAGACCCAGTACTTC
TRBJ2-1	TRBD2	once	TRBV11-3	CASSPSGKLEQFF	TGTGCCAGCAGCCCTAGCGGGAAGCTTGAGCAGTTCTTC
TRBJ2-7	TRBD1	.	TRBV9	CASSATEGQGYEQYF	TGTGCCAGCAGCGCCACAGAGGGACAGGGCTACGAGCAGTACTTC
TRBJ1-4	TRBD1	.	TRBV6-1	CASTDRGFANEKLFF	TGTGCCAGCACGGACAGGGGGTTTGCTAATGAAAAACTGTTTTTT
TRBJ1-5	.	.	TRBV27	CASSYRSNQPQHF	TGTGCCAGCAGTTATCGAAGCAATCAGCCCCAGCATTTT
TRBJ2-3	.	.	TRBV28	CASTSGISPQYF	TGTGCCAGCACCTCCGGGATTTCCCCGCAGTATTTT
TRBJ2-2	.	.	TRBV11-3	CASSRVAGELFF	TGTGCCAGCAGCAGGGTTGCCGGGGAGCTGTTTTTT
TRBJ2-1	.	.	TRBV21-1	CASSKVPRAYNEQFF	TGTGCCAGCAGCAAAGTCCCCAGAGCCTACAATGAGCAGTTCTTC
TRBJ2-7	.	.	TRBV6-1	CATQDEQYF	TGTGCCACCCAGGACGAGCAGTACTTC
TRBJ2-1	TRBD2	.	TRBV19	CASSMASGFYNEQFF	TGTGCCAGTAGTATGGCTAGCGGCTTCTACAATGAGCAGTTCTTC
TRBJ1-1	TRBD1	.	TRBV27	CASRLGQANTEAFF	TGTGCCAGCCGGTTGGGACAGGCGAACACTGAAGCTTTCTTT
TRBJ2-7	.	.	TRBV5-5	CASSLAGTNYEQYF	TGTGCCAGCAGCTTAGCCGGGACCAACTACGAGCAGTACTTC
TRBJ2-2	.	.	TRBV18	CASSPLQRKNTGELFF	TGTGCCAGCTCACCACTTCAGCGGAAGAACACCGGGGAGCTGTTTTTT
TRBJ2-7	.	.	TRBV6-1	CASRDIIPYEQYF	TGTGCCAGCAGGGACATAATCCCCTACGAGCAGTACTTC
TRBJ2-1	TRBD1	.	TRBV7-7	CASSPMTGTEQFF	TGTGCTAGCAGCCCGATGACAGGGACTGAGCAGTTCTTC
TRBJ2-7	.	.	TRBV10-2	CASRAGGNEQYF	TGCGCCAGCAGGGCCGGCGGGAACGAGCAGTACTTC
TRBJ1-5	.	.	TRBV6-1	CASSLEGGVVQPQHF	TGTGCCAGTTCCCTCGAGGGGGGGGTAGTTCAGCCCCAGCATTTT
TRBJ2-2	.	.	TRBV10-3	CAISYDPGELFF	TGTGCCATCAGTTACGACCCCGGGGAGCTGTTTTTT
TRBJ1-5	TRBD1	.	TRBV6-5	CASSRTGTGQPQHF	TGTGCCAGCAGCCGAACCGGGACAGGGCAGCCCCAGCATTTT
TRBJ2-7	TRBD1	.	TRBV28	CASKLPGQGVNEQYF	TGTGCCAGCAAACTCCCGGGACAGGGGGTTAACGAGCAGTACTTC
TRBJ1-5	.	.	TRBV6-5	CASSNRAPNQPQHF	TGTGCCAGCAGTAACAGGGCCCCCAATCAGCCCCAGCATTTT